Shown below are 10 T cell receptor beta chains from a single sample sequenced in a study of blood T cell repertoires in COVID-19. Sequencing used immunoSEQ multiplex PCR; TCRdb keeps in-frame clones, though not all of them. Seen here are 250,000 to 350,000 clones, roughly 89% observed once, and the top ten hold approximately 0.84%. Sequences were obtained from peripheral blood. These receptors were collected from a young man with acute or convalescent COVID-19.

This rearrangement joins TRBV19 to TRBJ1-4; D is uncertain. CDR3 length: 16 residues. Per germline, CDR1 LNHDA and CDR2 SQIVND (reference sequence). V was cut by 2 bases and J by 0 bases, with 10 bases left in between. The CDR3 region has the DNA TGTGCCAGTAGTATATCTCCCTTTACAACTAATGAAAAACTGTTTTTT. Protein: CASSISPFTTNEKLFF.

To note about this clone: This same CDR3 is encoded by further DNA sequences in the sample. V is TRBV28 and J is TRBJ2-7; 7 bases match TRBD1. The J segment lost 1 base and the V segment lost 2 bases, leaving 5 bases of the junction unmatched. Germline values: CDR1 MDHEN, CDR2 SYDVKM. The CDR3 contains 15 residues. Written as DNA, the CDR3 is TGTGCCAGCAGTTTAACCGGGACAGCATCCTACGAGCAGTACTTC. It yields the protein CASSLTGTASYEQYF. Full variable domain (outside the CDR3, taken from reference TRBV28 and TRBJ2-7): DVKVTQSSRYLVKRTGEKVFLECVQDMDHENMFWYRQDPGLGLRLIYFSYDVKMKEKGDIPEGYSVSREKKERFSLILESASTNQTSMYLCASSLTGTASYEQYFGPGTRLTVT.

The chain joins TRBV6-6 to TRBJ1-3; a possible D gene is TRBD1 (6 bases). Deletions cut 2 bases from V and 0 bases from J, with 11 bases between. Germline V CDR1 and CDR2: MNHNY, SVGAGI (reference sequence). CDR3 length equals 16 residues. The CDR3: CASSYGWTDSGNTIYF. The DNA of the CDR3 is TGTGCCAGCAGTTACGGGTGGACAGACTCTGGAAACACCATATATTTT.

This chain connects TRBV5-4 to TRBJ1-2; TRBD1 might be the D (6 bases). CDR3 size: 15 residues. Trimming cost V 3 bases and J 4 bases, with 16 bases left between them. Germline-derived CDR1 and CDR2 are SGHNT and YYREEE (reference sequence). CDR3 nucleotides: TGTGCCAGCAGCTCTGGGGGCAGCTCCAGCTATGGCTACACCTTC. Translation: CASSSGGSSSYGYTF.

CDR3 protein: CASSQEGEQFF. In DNA form, the CDR3 reads TGTGCCAGCAGCCAAGAGGGTGAGCAGTTCTTC. This sequence joins TRBV11-2 and TRBJ2-1, with a possible D match to TRBD2 (5 bases). The germline V gene encodes CDR1 SGHAT and CDR2 FQNNGV. V was cut by 5 bases and J by 9 bases, with 8 bases left in between. CDR3 length equals 11 residues.

The CDR3 sequence is CASSDLTGDWGNTIYF. CDR3 nucleotides: TGTGCCAGCAGTGACCTCACAGGGGATTGGGGAAACACCATATATTTT. The chain uses TRBV25-1 and TRBJ1-3, with TRBD1 matching over 7 bases. This CDR3 is 16 amino acids long. Unmatched junction bases numbered 9, after V lost 3 bases and J lost 4 bases. Looked up from germline, CDR1 is MGHDK and CDR2 is SYGVNS. The full variable domain, with the rest looked up from reference TRBV25-1 and TRBJ1-3, is EADIYQTPRYLVIGTGKKITLECSQTMGHDKMYWYQQDPGMELHLIHYSYGVNSTEKGDLSSESTVSRIRTEHFPLTLESARPSHTSQYLCASSDLTGDWGNTIYFGEGSWLTVV.

The V call is TRBV2, the J call TRBJ2-4; no reliable D call. CDR1 is SNHLY and CDR2 is FYNNEI in the germline V gene. The CDR3 runs to 17 residues. Between the trimmed V and J ends, which lost 6 bases and 1 base, there was a span of 19 bases. Written as DNA, the CDR3 is TGTGCCAGCAGACTCGAACTTAGGCTGAGGGCCAAAAACATTCAGTACTTC. As protein: CASRLELRLRAKNIQYF.

Written as DNA, the CDR3 is TGTGCCAGCAGTGATGGGACAGGGGGAGGCTATGGCTACACCTTC. It is translated as CASSDGTGGGYGYTF. The chain recombines TRBV6-1 with TRBJ1-2; the match to TRBD1 covers 11 bases. This CDR3 spans 15 amino acids. The germline V gene encodes CDR1 MNHNS and CDR2 SASEGT. Germline trimming cut 3 bases from V and 4 bases from J; bases unmatched to any gene: 4.

The rearrangement joins TRBV2 to TRBJ1-4; unclear D gene. The CDR3 is made up of 12 amino acids. Trimming took 7 bases from V and 7 from J, leaving 10 bases between them. Per the germline V gene, CDR1 is SNHLY and CDR2 is FYNNEI. This CDR3 is CASKYSGEKLFF. DNA for the CDR3: TGTGCCAGCAAATATTCGGGTGAAAAACTGTTTTTT. Based on the CDR3 plus reference TRBV2 and TRBJ1-4, the full variable domain is EPEVTQTPSHQVTQMGQEVILRCVPISNHLYFYWYRQILGQKVEFLVSFYNNEISEKSEIFDDQFSVERPDGSNFTLKIRSTKLEDSAMYFCASKYSGEKLFFGSGTQLSVL.

The chain is built from TRBV27 and TRBJ2-3; D unresolved. With 3 bases removed from V and 0 bases from J, the gap between germline ends came to 7 bases. Germline V gene data show CDR1 as MNHEY and CDR2 as SMNVEV (reference sequence). The length of the CDR3 is 14 residues. CDR3: CASSFEYSTDTQYF. The CDR3 coding sequence is TGTGCCAGCAGTTTCGAGTATAGCACAGATACGCAGTATTTT.